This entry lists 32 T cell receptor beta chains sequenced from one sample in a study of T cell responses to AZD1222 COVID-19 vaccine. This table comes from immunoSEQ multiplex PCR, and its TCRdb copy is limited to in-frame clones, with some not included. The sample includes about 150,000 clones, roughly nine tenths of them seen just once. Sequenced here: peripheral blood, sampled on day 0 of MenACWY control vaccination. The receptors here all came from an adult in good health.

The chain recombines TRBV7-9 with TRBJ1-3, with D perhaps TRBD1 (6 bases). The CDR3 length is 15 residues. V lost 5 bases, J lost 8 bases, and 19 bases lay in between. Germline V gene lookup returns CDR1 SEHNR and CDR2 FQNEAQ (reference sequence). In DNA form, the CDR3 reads TGTGCCAGCAGCACAGCGGACAGTTTTGTAGACACCATATATTTT. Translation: CASSTADSFVDTIYF.

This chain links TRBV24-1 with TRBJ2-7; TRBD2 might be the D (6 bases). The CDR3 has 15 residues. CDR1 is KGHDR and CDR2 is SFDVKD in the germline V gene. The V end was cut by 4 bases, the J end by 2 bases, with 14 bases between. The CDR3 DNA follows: TGTGCCACCAGTGACCCTGGGACTTCCGCCTACGAGCAGTACTTC. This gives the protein CATSDPGTSAYEQYF.

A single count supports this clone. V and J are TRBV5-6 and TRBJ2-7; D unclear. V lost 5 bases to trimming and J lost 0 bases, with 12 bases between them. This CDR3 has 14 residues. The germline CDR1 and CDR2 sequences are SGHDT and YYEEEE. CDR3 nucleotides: TGTGCCAGCAGGGGCGGCCCGGACTCCTACGAGCAGTACTTC. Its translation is CASRGGPDSYEQYF.

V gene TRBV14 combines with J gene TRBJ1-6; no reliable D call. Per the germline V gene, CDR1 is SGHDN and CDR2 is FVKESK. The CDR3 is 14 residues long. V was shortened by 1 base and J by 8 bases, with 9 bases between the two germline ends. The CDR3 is CASSQVSIYSPLHF. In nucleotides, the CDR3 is TGTGCCAGCAGCCAAGTTTCCATCTATTCACCCCTCCACTTT. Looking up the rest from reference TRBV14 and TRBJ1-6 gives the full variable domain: EAGVTQFPSHSVIEKGQTVTLRCDPISGHDNLYWYRRVMGKEIKFLLHFVKESKQDESGMPNNRFLAERTGGTYSTLKVQPAELEDSGVYFCASSQVSIYSPLHFGNGTRLTVT.

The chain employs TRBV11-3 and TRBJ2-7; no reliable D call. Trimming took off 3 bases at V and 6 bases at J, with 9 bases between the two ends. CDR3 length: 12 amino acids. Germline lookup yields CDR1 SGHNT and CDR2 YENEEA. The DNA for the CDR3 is TGTGCCAGCAGCTTTACAGATGGCGAGCAGTACTTC. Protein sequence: CASSFTDGEQYF.

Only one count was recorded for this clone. The CDR3 coding sequence is TGTGCCAGCAGGCCCAGCGTAGGGAATGGCTACACCTTC. Its protein product is CASRPSVGNGYTF. The rearrangement joins TRBV6-4 to TRBJ1-2; D is uncertain. The CDR3 consists of 13 residues. Germline lookup yields CDR1 MRHNA and CDR2 SNTAGT. V lost 6 bases and J lost 6, with 14 bases in between.

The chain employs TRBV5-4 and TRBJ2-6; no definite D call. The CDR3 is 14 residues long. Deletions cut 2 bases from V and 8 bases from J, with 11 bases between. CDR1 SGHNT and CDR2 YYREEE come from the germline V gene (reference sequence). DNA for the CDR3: TGTGCCAGCAGCTTAAACAGTGCCCCCAACGTCCTGACTTTC. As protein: CASSLNSAPNVLTF.

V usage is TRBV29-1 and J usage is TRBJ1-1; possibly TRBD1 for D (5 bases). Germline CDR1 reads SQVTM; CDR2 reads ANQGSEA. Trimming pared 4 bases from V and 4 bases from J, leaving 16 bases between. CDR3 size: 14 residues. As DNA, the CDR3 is TGCAGCGTTGCGCCGTCGGGGGTAGGCACTGAAGCTTTCTTT. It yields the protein CSVAPSGVGTEAFF.

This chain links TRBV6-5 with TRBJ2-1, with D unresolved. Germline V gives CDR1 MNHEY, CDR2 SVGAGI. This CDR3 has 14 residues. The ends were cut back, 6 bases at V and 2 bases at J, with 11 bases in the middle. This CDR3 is CASRVTLTYNEQFF. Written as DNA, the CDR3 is TGTGCCAGCAGGGTTACGCTAACCTACAATGAGCAGTTCTTC.

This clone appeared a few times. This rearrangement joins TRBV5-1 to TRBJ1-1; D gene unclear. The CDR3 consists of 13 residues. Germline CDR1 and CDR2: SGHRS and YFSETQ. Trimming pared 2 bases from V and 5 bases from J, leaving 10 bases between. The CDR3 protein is CASSFGDVTEAFF. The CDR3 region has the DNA TGCGCCAGCAGCTTCGGGGATGTGACTGAAGCTTTCTTT.

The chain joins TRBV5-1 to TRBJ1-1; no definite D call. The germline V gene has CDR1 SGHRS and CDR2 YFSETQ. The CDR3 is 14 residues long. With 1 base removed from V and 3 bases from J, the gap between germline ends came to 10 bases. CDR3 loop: CASSLFQFHTEAFF. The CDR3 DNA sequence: TGCGCCAGCAGCTTGTTTCAATTTCACACTGAAGCTTTCTTT.

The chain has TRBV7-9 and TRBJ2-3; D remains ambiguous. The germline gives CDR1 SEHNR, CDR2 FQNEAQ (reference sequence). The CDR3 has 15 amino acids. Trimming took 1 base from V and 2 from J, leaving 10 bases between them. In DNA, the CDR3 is TGTGCCAGCAGCTTAGGGGTCGACCCCACAGATACGCAGTATTTT. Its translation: CASSLGVDPTDTQYF.

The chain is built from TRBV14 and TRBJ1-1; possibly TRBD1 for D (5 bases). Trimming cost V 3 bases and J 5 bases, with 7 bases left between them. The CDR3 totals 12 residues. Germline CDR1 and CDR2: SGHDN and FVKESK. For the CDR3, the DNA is TGTGCCAGCAGCCAGCGGGGGACTGAAGCTTTCTTT. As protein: CASSQRGTEAFF.

The CDR3 loop is CAVRREGSDTQYF. CDR3 bases: TGTGCCGTGAGGCGGGAAGGTTCGGATACGCAGTATTTT. The chain uses TRBV6-5 and TRBJ2-3; possibly TRBD2 for D (6 bases). Germline CDR1 reads MNHEY; CDR2 reads SVGAGI. The V end lost 11 bases, the J end lost 6 bases, and 18 bases lay between the germline ends. This CDR3 has 13 amino acids.

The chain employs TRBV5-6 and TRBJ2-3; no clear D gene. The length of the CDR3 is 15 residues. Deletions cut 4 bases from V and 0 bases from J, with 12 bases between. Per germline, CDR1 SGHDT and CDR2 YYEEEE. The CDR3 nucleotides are TGTGCCAGCAGCCCCGACATATCTAGCACAGATACGCAGTATTTT. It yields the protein CASSPDISSTDTQYF.

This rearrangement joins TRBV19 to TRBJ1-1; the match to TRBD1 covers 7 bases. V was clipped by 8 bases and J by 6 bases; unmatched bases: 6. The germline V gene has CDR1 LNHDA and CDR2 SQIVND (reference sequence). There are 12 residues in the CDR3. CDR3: CASGDRFPEAFF. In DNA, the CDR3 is TGTGCCAGTGGGGACAGATTCCCTGAAGCTTTCTTT.

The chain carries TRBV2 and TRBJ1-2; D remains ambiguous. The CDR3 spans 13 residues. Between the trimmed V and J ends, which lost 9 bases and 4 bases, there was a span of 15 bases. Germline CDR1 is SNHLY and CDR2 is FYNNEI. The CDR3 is CASDPDLFYGYTF. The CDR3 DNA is TGTGCCAGTGACCCGGACCTTTTCTATGGCTACACCTTC.

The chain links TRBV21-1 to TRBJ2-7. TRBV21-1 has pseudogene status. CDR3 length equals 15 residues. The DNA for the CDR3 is TGTGCCAGCAGCAAAAGCCCACAGGGAGGCGACGAGCAGTACTTC. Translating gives CASSKSPQGGDEQYF.

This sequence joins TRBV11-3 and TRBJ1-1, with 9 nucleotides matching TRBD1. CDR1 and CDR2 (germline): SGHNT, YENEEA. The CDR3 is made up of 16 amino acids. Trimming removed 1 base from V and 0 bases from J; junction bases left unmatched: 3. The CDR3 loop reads CASSLGGTGMNTEAFF. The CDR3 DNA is TGTGCCAGCAGCTTAGGTGGGACAGGGATGAACACTGAAGCTTTCTTT. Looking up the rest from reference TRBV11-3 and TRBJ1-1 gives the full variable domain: EAGVVQSPRYKIIEKKQPVAFWCNPISGHNTLYWYLQNLGQGPELLIRYENEEAVDDSQLPKDRFSAERLKGVDSTLKIQPAELGDSAVYLCASSLGGTGMNTEAFFGQGTRLTVV.

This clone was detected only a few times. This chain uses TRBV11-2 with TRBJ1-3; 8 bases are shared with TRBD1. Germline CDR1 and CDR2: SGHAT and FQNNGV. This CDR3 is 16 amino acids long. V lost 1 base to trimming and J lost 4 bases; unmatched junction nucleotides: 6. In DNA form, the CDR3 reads TGTGCCAGCAGCTTAGTCCCAGGGGGCTCAGGAAACACCATATATTTT. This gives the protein CASSLVPGGSGNTIYF.

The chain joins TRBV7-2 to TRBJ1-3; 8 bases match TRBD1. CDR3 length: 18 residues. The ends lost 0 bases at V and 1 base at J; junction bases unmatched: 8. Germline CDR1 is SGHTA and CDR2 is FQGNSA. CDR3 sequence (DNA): TGTGCCAGCAGCTTAGCAGGCTCAGGGGGCAGGTCTGGAAACACCATATATTTT. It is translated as CASSLAGSGGRSGNTIYF. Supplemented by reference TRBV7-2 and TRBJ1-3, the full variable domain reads GAGVSQSPSNKVTEKGKDVELRCDPISGHTALYWYRQSLGQGLEFLIYFQGNSAPDKSGLPSDRFSAERTGGSVSTLTIQRTQQEDSAVYLCASSLAGSGGRSGNTIYFGEGSWLTVV.

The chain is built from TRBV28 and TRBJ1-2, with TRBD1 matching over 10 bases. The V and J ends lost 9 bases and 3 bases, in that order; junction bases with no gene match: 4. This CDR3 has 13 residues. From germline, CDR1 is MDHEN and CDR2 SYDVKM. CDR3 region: CASKTGGDYGYTF. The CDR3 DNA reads TGTGCCAGTAAGACAGGGGGCGACTATGGCTACACCTTC.

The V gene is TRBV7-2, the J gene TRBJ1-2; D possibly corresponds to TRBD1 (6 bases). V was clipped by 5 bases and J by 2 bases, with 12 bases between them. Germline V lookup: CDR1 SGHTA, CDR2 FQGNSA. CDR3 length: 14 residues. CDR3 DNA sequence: TGTGCCAGCAGCAGGGGGGATCTAAACTATGGCTACACCTTC. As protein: CASSRGDLNYGYTF.

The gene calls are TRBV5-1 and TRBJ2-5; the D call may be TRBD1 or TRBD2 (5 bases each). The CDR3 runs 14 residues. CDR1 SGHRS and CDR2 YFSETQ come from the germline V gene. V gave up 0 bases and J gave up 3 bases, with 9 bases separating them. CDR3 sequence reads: CASSLGGIEETQYF. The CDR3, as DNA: TGCGCCAGCAGCTTGGGGGGGATTGAAGAGACCCAGTACTTC.

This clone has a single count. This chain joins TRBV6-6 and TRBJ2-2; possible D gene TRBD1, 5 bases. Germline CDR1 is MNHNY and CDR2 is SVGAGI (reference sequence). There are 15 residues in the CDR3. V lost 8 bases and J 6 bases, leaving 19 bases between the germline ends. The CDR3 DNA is TGTGCCAGCCTAGGACACCGGTCAGGTTCCGGGGAGCTGTTTTTT. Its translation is CASLGHRSGSGELFF.

CDR3 amino acids: CASSPPTPMDRYGYTF. As DNA, the CDR3 is TGTGCCAGCAGCCCTCCGACCCCGATGGACCGGTATGGCTACACCTTC. The chain uses TRBV28 and TRBJ1-2; D gene ambiguous. There are 16 residues in the CDR3. The germline V and J ends were trimmed by 6 bases and 5 bases, with 22 bases remaining between them. CDR1 MDHEN and CDR2 SYDVKM come from the germline V gene.

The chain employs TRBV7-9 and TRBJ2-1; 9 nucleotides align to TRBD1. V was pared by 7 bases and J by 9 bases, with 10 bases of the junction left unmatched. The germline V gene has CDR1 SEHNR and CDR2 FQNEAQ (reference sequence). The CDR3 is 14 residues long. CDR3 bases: TGTGCCAGCATCAGTCCCGGGACAGGGATTGAGCAGTTCTTC. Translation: CASISPGTGIEQFF.

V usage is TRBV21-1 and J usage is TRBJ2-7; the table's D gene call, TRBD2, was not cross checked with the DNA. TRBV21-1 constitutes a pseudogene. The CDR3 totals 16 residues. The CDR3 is CASSKGGGLCSYEQYV. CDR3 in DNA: TGTGCCAGCAGCAAAGGGGGAGGACTATGCTCCTACGAGCAGTACGTC.

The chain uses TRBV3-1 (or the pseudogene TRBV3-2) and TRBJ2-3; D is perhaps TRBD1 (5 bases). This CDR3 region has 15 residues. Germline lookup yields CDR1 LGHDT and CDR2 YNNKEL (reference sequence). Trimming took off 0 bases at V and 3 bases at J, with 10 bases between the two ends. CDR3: CASSQDPRGTDTQYF. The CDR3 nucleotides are TGTGCCAGCAGCCAAGACCCAAGGGGTACAGATACGCAGTATTTT.

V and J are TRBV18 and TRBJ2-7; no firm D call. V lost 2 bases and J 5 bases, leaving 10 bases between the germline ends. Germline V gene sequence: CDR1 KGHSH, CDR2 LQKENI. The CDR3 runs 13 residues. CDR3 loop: CASSPFYSDEQYV. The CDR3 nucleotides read TGTGCCAGCTCACCATTCTACAGCGACGAGCAGTACGTC.

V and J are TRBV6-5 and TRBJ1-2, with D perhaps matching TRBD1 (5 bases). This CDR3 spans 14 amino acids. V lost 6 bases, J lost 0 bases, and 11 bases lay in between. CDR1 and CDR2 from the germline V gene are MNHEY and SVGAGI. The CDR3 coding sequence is TGTGCCAGCAGCACAGGAAGTTCTAACTATGGCTACACCTTC. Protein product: CASSTGSSNYGYTF.

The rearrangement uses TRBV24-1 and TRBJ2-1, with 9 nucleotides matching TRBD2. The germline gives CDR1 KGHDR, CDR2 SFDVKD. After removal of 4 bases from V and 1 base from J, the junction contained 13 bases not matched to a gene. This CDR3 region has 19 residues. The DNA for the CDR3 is TGTGCCACCAGTGACCCCGGCGGGAGCGCGGGGGGGTCCTACAATGAGCAGTTCTTC. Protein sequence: CATSDPGGSAGGSYNEQFF.